This T cell receptor (beta chain) was captured in a study of T cell responses to AZD1222 COVID-19 vaccine. Study details: Second-dose groups at about 4 or about 12 weeks were pooled.

Broader study findings: At study baseline, merely five or six AZD1222 recipients were seropositive. Distributed over spike, vaccine-associated CD4 TCRs predominated at 160-218 and 743-854. White British donors predominated, females outnumbered males, and clonal diversity was possibly underestimated.

CDR1 and CDR2 (germline): MNHEY, SMNVEV (reference sequence). CDR3 length: 13 amino acids. Produced via immunoSEQ multiplex PCR; TCRdb's table is partial and in-frame only. The table has 250,000 or so clones, roughly 93% seen once. To note about this clone: The target antigen is unknown. One junction end disagrees with the germline gene, perhaps due to a read error.

The chain has TRBV27 and TRBJ2-7; unclear D gene. The source of this sequence is an adult in good health. Material: peripheral blood, obtained on day 0 of AZD1222 vaccination. This chain's CDR3 is CASSYGRSSEQYF. DNA for the CDR3: TGTGCCAGCAGTTACGGACGCTCCTCCGAGCAGTACTTC.